These 32 T cell receptor beta chains originate from one sample sequenced in a study of T cell responses to AZD1222 COVID-19 vaccine (dated by TCRdb to the early 2020s). Receptors were amplified or captured by the immunoSEQ multiplex PCR assay. In TCRdb, the immuneACCESS table is reduced to in-frame sequences with V and J assigned. These tables do not hold every clone; where another copy was compared, an unresolved V gene accounts for under half, and the others remain unexplained. The sample profile shows 75,000 to 90,000 clones; 90% to 95% of them were found once. Jointly, the top ten make up roughly 5.2% of the sample. In light of the paper, this sample's time point label describes: baseline before first vaccination. The material was peripheral blood, obtained on day 0 of AZD1222 vaccination. Receptors originate from an adult in good health.

The chain is built from TRBV14 and TRBJ1-4; no reliable D call. Germline V gene data show CDR1 as SGHDN and CDR2 as FVKESK. The germline V and J ends were trimmed by 1 base and 8 bases, with 20 bases remaining between them. There are 17 residues in the CDR3. The CDR3 DNA reads TGTGCCAGCAGCCAAGGGTCCCTCCTGAGGGTGTCGGAAAAACTGTTTTTT. The encoded protein is CASSQGSLLRVSEKLFF. The full variable domain, in which reference TRBV14 and TRBJ1-4 provide the parts outside the CDR3, is EAGVTQFPSHSVIEKGQTVTLRCDPISGHDNLYWYRRVMGKEIKFLLHFVKESKQDESGMPNNRFLAERTGGTYSTLKVQPAELEDSGVYFCASSQGSLLRVSEKLFFGSGTQLSVL.

The chain uses TRBV6-2 or TRBV6-3 and TRBJ2-3; 12 nucleotides line up with TRBD2. V gave up 5 bases and J gave up 6 bases; unmatched junction bases: 6. CDR1 and CDR2 (germline): MNHEY, SVGEGT. CDR3 length equals 15 residues. CDR3 residues: CASSQPLAGGDTQYF. CDR3 coding DNA: TGTGCCAGCAGTCAGCCACTAGCGGGGGGCGATACGCAGTATTTT.

J is TRBJ2-2 and V is TRBV19; D not certain. The CDR3 runs 16 residues. The germline V and J ends were trimmed by 6 bases and 1 base, with 15 bases remaining between them. Germline V gene lookup returns CDR1 LNHDA and CDR2 SQIVND (reference sequence). The CDR3 bases are TGTGCCAGTAGGATACAGTTATTAGGGAACACCGGGGAGCTGTTTTTT. Amino acids: CASRIQLLGNTGELFF.

This clone has a handful of counts. This chain joins TRBV10-3 and TRBJ2-7, with 7 bases identical to TRBD1. CDR3 length: 14 amino acids. Germline-derived CDR1 and CDR2 are ENHRY and SYGVKD. After removal of 5 bases from V and 0 bases from J, the junction contained 4 bases not matched to a gene. In nucleotides, the CDR3 is TGTGCCATCAGTCCCACAGGGGTCTCCTACGAGCAGTACTTC. It is translated as CAISPTGVSYEQYF.

The chain recombines TRBV7-2 with TRBJ1-2, with 8 bases identical to TRBD1. Per the germline V gene, CDR1 is SGHTA and CDR2 is FQGNSA. The CDR3 sequence is 15 residues long. The V segment lost 3 bases and the J segment 1 base; nucleotides outside the gene matches: 4. The CDR3 reads CASSFQTGVNYGYTF. The CDR3 coding sequence is TGTGCCAGCAGCTTTCAGACAGGGGTTAACTATGGCTACACCTTC.

The chain is built from TRBV28 and TRBJ2-2; no clear D gene. The CDR3 runs to 14 residues. Between the trimmed V and J ends, which lost 5 bases and 7 bases, there was a span of 14 bases. Germline V gene data show CDR1 as MDHEN and CDR2 as SYDVKM. CDR3 protein: CASSVFGWNGELFF. Here the CDR3 DNA reads TGTGCCAGCAGTGTTTTCGGGTGGAACGGGGAGCTGTTTTTT.

J is TRBJ1-4 and V is TRBV18; 7 positions agree with TRBD1. Germline CDR1 KGHSH, CDR2 LQKENI. CDR3 length equals 16 residues. The ends lost 3 bases at V and 0 bases at J; junction bases unmatched: 4. The CDR3 sequence: CASSPGDRPTNEKLFF. The CDR3 region has the DNA TGTGCCAGCTCACCTGGGGACAGACCAACTAATGAAAAACTGTTTTTT.

This clone was seen once. The chain employs TRBV28 and TRBJ2-7; D possibly corresponds to TRBD2 (6 bases). CDR1 and CDR2 (germline): MDHEN, SYDVKM. Trimming removed 7 bases at V and 2 bases at J, with 24 bases between. The CDR3 is 17 residues long. The CDR3 loop is CASTPGGAPSKPYEQYF. CDR3 DNA: TGTGCCAGCACCCCCGGAGGGGCCCCCAGCAAACCCTACGAGCAGTACTTC.

The V call is TRBV6-6, the J call TRBJ1-5; 7 bases match TRBD1. CDR3 length: 14 residues. Germline V gene sequence: CDR1 MNHNY, CDR2 SVGAGI (reference sequence). V shed 6 bases, J shed 4 bases, and the junction held 6 bases outside the gene matches. CDR3 nucleotides: TGTGCCAGCAGCCCCGGGACAGCAAATCAGCCCCAGCATTTT. Its protein product is CASSPGTANQPQHF.

With regard to this clone: An end of the junction differs from the germline gene, which may be a read error. V is TRBV7-3 and J is TRBJ2-1, with D perhaps matching TRBD1 (6 bases). This CDR3 is built from 15 residues. Per germline, CDR1 SGHTA and CDR2 FQGTGA. CDR3 loop: CASSVTGSSPSRQFF. The CDR3 nucleotides read TGTGCCAGCAGCGTAACAGGGTCCTCCCCGTCACGGCAGTTCTTC.

V and J are TRBV3-1 (or the pseudogene TRBV3-2) and TRBJ1-4; D ambiguous. Trimming removed 4 bases from V and 8 bases from J, with 11 bases in between. The CDR3 length is 13 residues. From germline, CDR1 is LGHDT and CDR2 YNNKEL (reference sequence). Here the CDR3 reads CASSPLGREKLFF. The CDR3 region has the DNA TGTGCCAGCAGCCCCTTAGGGAGGGAAAAACTGTTTTTT.

A word on this clone: Other DNA sequences in the sample encode the same CDR3. DNA for the CDR3: TGCGCCAGCAGCCTTGACAGCAATCAGCCCCAGCATTTT. Its protein is CASSLDSNQPQHF. The gene calls are TRBV5-1 and TRBJ1-5, with D unclear. Germline CDR1 is SGHRS and CDR2 is YFSETQ. V was clipped by 4 bases and J by 1 base, with 6 bases between them. This CDR3 is built from 13 residues.

The chain carries TRBV3-1 (or the pseudogene TRBV3-2) and TRBJ1-1; tentatively, D is TRBD1 (5 bases). V lost 4 bases and J 1 base, leaving 10 bases between the germline ends. Germline V lookup: CDR1 LGHDT, CDR2 YNNKEL (reference sequence). The CDR3 has 14 amino acids. The CDR3 nucleotides read TGTGCCAGCAGCCTGGGACCGGCGAACACTGAAGCTTTCTTT. Translation gives CASSLGPANTEAFF.

In its sample, this clone was seen a few times. This rearrangement joins TRBV6-5 to TRBJ1-6, with D perhaps TRBD1 (5 bases). CDR1 and CDR2 from the germline V gene are MNHEY and SVGAGI. This CDR3 is 14 amino acids long. V was cut by 2 bases and J by 10 bases, with 12 bases left in between. Written as DNA, the CDR3 is TGTGCCAGCAGTTACGGACATGGGGGGTCACCCCTCCACTTT. Translating gives CASSYGHGGSPLHF.

The chain links TRBV19 to TRBJ2-3, with TRBD2 identical over 14 bases. The V and J ends lost 4 bases and 7 bases, in that order; junction bases with no gene match: 10. This CDR3 spans 17 amino acids. Germline CDR1 LNHDA, CDR2 SQIVND (reference sequence). The CDR3 spells CASSTSRLAGGLNTQYF. The DNA for the CDR3 is TGTGCCAGTAGTACCTCTCGACTAGCGGGGGGGCTGAATACGCAGTATTTT.

In this sample, this clone turned up a few times. V and J are TRBV24-1 and TRBJ1-2; no clear D. Germline-derived CDR1 and CDR2 are KGHDR and SFDVKD. The CDR3 totals 12 residues. The V end lost 9 bases, the J end lost 2 bases, and 9 bases lay between the germline ends. CDR3: CATQSHNYGYTF. In DNA form, the CDR3 reads TGTGCCACCCAGAGCCACAACTATGGCTACACCTTC.

Note on this clone: The same CDR3 also results from other DNA sequences found in this sample. V gene TRBV19 combines with J gene TRBJ1-1, with D unresolved. Between the trimmed V and J ends, which lost 0 bases and 4 bases, there was a span of 9 bases. The CDR3 has 14 amino acids. The germline V gene encodes CDR1 LNHDA and CDR2 SQIVND (reference sequence). The CDR3, as DNA: TGTGCCAGTAGTATAGATCTCCGGAGCACTGAAGCTTTCTTT. Translating gives CASSIDLRSTEAFF.

The CDR3 sequence: CASNSHLSRDSYEQYF. For the CDR3, the DNA is TGTGCCAGCAATTCCCACCTCTCCAGGGACTCCTACGAGCAGTACTTC. The chain recombines TRBV5-6 with TRBJ2-7, with a weak D call TRBD1 (5 bases). The CDR3 has 16 residues. The germline V gene has CDR1 SGHDT and CDR2 YYEEEE. V lost 6 bases, J lost 0 bases, and 19 bases lay in between. Based on the CDR3 plus reference TRBV5-6 and TRBJ2-7, the full variable domain is DAGVTQSPTHLIKTRGQQVTLRCSPKSGHDTVSWYQQALGQGPQFIFQYYEEEERQRGNFPDRFSGHQFPNYSSELNVNALLLGDSALYLCASNSHLSRDSYEQYFGPGTRLTVT.

The rearrangement uses TRBV7-9 and TRBJ1-5; 7 nucleotides line up with TRBD1. CDR3 length equals 17 residues. V trimming: 1 base; J trimming: 2 bases; junction bases outside the gene matches: 8. Germline CDR1 and CDR2: SEHNR and FQNEAQ (reference sequence). CDR3 sequence (DNA): TGTGCCAGCAGCTTAGATAGGGGGCTAAAGGGCAATCAGCCCCAGCATTTT. Protein: CASSLDRGLKGNQPQHF.

The chain is built from TRBV10-3 and TRBJ2-2, with TRBD1 matching over 7 bases. This CDR3 has 14 residues. Germline trimming cut 7 bases from V and 2 bases from J; bases unmatched to any gene: 4. Germline CDR1 is ENHRY and CDR2 is SYGVKD. CDR3 DNA: TGTGCCATCAAAACAGGGGTAAACACCGGGGAGCTGTTTTTT. Amino acid sequence: CAIKTGVNTGELFF.

This chain links TRBV5-6 with TRBJ1-5; 8 nucleotides match TRBD1. The CDR3 has 15 residues. V dropped 4 bases and J dropped 3; count of bases not matched to a gene: 6. The germline CDR1 and CDR2 sequences are SGHDT and YYEEEE. The CDR3 protein is CASSRTGMSNQPQHF. DNA for the CDR3: TGTGCCAGCAGCCGGACAGGGATGTCCAATCAGCCCCAGCATTTT.

V usage is TRBV5-1 and J usage is TRBJ1-6, with a possible D match to TRBD1 (6 bases). CDR1 and CDR2 (germline): SGHRS, YFSETQ. The CDR3 covers 17 residues. Trimming shortened V by 4 bases and J by 0 bases, and 14 bases separated the two germline ends. CDR3 protein: CASSIGQRSSYNSPLHF. In nucleotides, the CDR3 is TGCGCCAGCAGCATTGGACAGAGAAGCTCCTATAATTCACCCCTCCACTTT.

V is TRBV25-1 and J is TRBJ1-1; 9 bases map to TRBD1. Looked up from germline, CDR1 is MGHDK and CDR2 is SYGVNS. Trimming cost V 8 bases and J 5 bases; bases outside gene matches: 6. The CDR3 length is 13 residues. In DNA, the CDR3 is TGTGCCAGCTTACAGGGGGCCGAAACTGAAGCTTTCTTT. Its protein product is CASLQGAETEAFF. The full variable domain, completed using reference TRBV25-1 and TRBJ1-1, is EADIYQTPRYLVIGTGKKITLECSQTMGHDKMYWYQQDPGMELHLIHYSYGVNSTEKGDLSSESTVSRIRTEHFPLTLESARPSHTSQYLCASLQGAETEAFFGQGTRLTVV.

The rearrangement uses TRBV4-3 and TRBJ2-3; no definite D call. The V gene lost 1 base and the J gene lost 5 bases, with 13 bases spanning the gap. There are 15 residues in the CDR3. Germline V lookup: CDR1 LGHNA, CDR2 YSLEER. CDR3 in DNA: TGCGCCAGCAGCCAAGCCTTAGTGCATGGAGATACGCAGTATTTT. Its translation: CASSQALVHGDTQYF.

This clone has a single count. The genes are TRBV6-6 and TRBJ1-1; D is undetermined. The CDR3 totals 13 residues. Per germline, CDR1 MNHNY and CDR2 SVGAGI (reference sequence). Trimming shortened V by 4 bases and J by 1 base, and 7 bases separated the two germline ends. In nucleotides, the CDR3 is TGTGCCAGCAGTTCTATTTCGAACACTGAAGCTTTCTTT. Its protein is CASSSISNTEAFF.

The V call is TRBV9, the J call TRBJ1-5; D uncertain. CDR3 length: 14 amino acids. V lost 0 bases and J lost 4, with 8 bases in between. Germline assignment: CDR1 SGDLS and CDR2 YYNGEE. CDR3 sequence reads: CASSVAGSNQPQHF. The CDR3 bases are TGTGCCAGCAGCGTAGCCGGCAGTAATCAGCCCCAGCATTTT.

This chain joins TRBV7-2 and TRBJ2-7, with 9 bases aligning to TRBD1. J gave up 0 bases and V 3 bases, and 3 bases lay outside the gene matches. Per the germline V gene, CDR1 is SGHTA and CDR2 is FQGNSA. The CDR3 has 15 amino acids. The CDR3 sequence is CASSFTGGSSYEQYF. The CDR3 nucleotides are TGTGCCAGCAGCTTCACAGGGGGCTCCTCCTACGAGCAGTACTTC.

There are a few counts of this clone. The CDR3 coding sequence is TGTGCCAGCAGCTTCAGCCCTCGGGCGACCCAGTACTTC. Amino acids: CASSFSPRATQYF. The chain carries TRBV11-2 and TRBJ2-5; D is ambiguous. Germline V gives CDR1 SGHAT, CDR2 FQNNGV. CDR3 length: 13 amino acids. V lost 3 bases and J lost 7, with 12 bases in between. Looking up the rest from reference TRBV11-2 and TRBJ2-5 gives the full variable domain: EAGVAQSPRYKIIEKRQSVAFWCNPISGHATLYWYQQILGQGPKLLIQFQNNGVVDDSQLPKDRFSAERLKGVDSTLKIQPAKLEDSAVYLCASSFSPRATQYFGPGTRLLVL.

V gene TRBV5-4 combines with J gene TRBJ1-2; TRBD1 matches 7 bases. With 4 bases clipped from V and 2 bases from J, the junction kept 5 bases outside the gene matches. The length of the CDR3 is 14 residues. Looked up from germline, CDR1 is SGHNT and CDR2 is YYREEE (reference sequence). The CDR3 DNA reads TGTGCCAGCAGCCCTCGACAGGGAAACTATGGCTACACCTTC. Amino acids: CASSPRQGNYGYTF.

In its sample, this clone was seen a few times. The V call is TRBV30, the J call TRBJ1-1; 8 bases align to TRBD1. The length of the CDR3 is 13 residues. Losses at the gene ends were 7 bases for V and 9 bases for J; bases not matched to a gene: 13. CDR1 is GTSNPN, CDR2 SVGIG, per germline (reference sequence). In DNA, the CDR3 is TGTGCCTCGACCGACAGGGGTCTACGTAAAGCTTTCTTT. Its translation: CASTDRGLRKAFF.

The V gene is TRBV7-2, the J gene TRBJ1-1, with D tentatively TRBD1 (5 bases). CDR3 length: 15 amino acids. CDR1 and CDR2 from the germline V gene are SGHTA and FQGNSA. Deletions cut 3 bases from V and 1 base from J, with 12 bases between. The CDR3 DNA sequence: TGTGCCAGCAGCTTCAGTGGACACCGGAACACTGAAGCTTTCTTT. Translation: CASSFSGHRNTEAFF.

The J gene is TRBJ2-1, the V gene TRBV20-1; D unclear. Germline-derived CDR1 and CDR2 are DFQATT and SNEGSKA (reference sequence). The germline V and J ends were trimmed by 3 bases and 1 base, with 10 bases remaining between them. The CDR3 contains 14 residues. The DNA for the CDR3 is TGCAGTGCTAGTGGCCTCGAATCCTACAATGAGCAGTTCTTC. Its protein product is CSASGLESYNEQFF.